One T cell receptor beta chain is described in this entry. The antigen remains unidentified. After constant-region reverse-primer amplification, full-length variable regions underwent semi-nested PCR with Nested Universal Primer A. MiXCR, run by TCRdb on the 5' RACE reads, gives a single entry per CDR3 protein. The sample carries some 62,000 distinct CDR3 sequences, under 35% recorded once. Germline V gene sequence: CDR1 LGHNA, CDR2 YSLEER. The length of the CDR3 is 15 residues. The V end lost 0 bases, the J end lost 6 bases, and 13 bases lay between the germline ends. Study observations and caveats: The larger-cohort validation was restricted to a single TCR beta V-J rearrangement rather than whole repertoires. Tumor Tregs overlapped most with tumor, then blood, naive CD4+ cells.

The chain links TRBV4-3 to TRBJ2-3; possibly TRBD2 for D (7 bases). Sequenced input: tumor-infiltrating naive CD4+ T cells sorted from the breast tumor. Subset denoted: naive CD4+ T cells, CD4+CD45RA+CD25-. This clonotype was obtained from a female donor with breast cancer. Here the CDR3 reads CASSQDLGGPDTQYF. The CDR3 region has the DNA TGCGCCAGCAGCCAAGATCTGGGGGGGCCGGATACGCAGTATTTT.